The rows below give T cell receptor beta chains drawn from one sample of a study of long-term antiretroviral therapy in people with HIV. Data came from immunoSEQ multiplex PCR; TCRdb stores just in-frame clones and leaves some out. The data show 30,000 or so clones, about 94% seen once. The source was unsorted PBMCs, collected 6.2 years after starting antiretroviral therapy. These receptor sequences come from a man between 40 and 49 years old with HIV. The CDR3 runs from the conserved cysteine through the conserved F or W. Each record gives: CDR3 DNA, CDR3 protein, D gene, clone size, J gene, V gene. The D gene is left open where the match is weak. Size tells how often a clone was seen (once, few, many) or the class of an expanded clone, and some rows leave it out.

cdr3_nt: TGCGCCAGCCCTTCCGGGACAGGGAGGACCGGGGAGCTGTTTTTT; cdr3_aa: CASPSGTGRTGELFF; d_call: TRBD1; clone_size: -; j_call: TRBJ2-2; v_call: TRBV23-1
cdr3_nt: TGTGCCAGCAGCTGGGACAGGGGGAAAGAGACCCAGTACTTC; cdr3_aa: CASSWDRGKETQYF; d_call: TRBD1; clone_size: -; j_call: TRBJ2-5; v_call: TRBV5-4
cdr3_nt: TGTGCCAGTAGTATCCCTGTCGCGGAAAAACTGTTTTTT; cdr3_aa: CASSIPVAEKLFF; d_call: -; clone_size: -; j_call: TRBJ1-4; v_call: TRBV19
cdr3_nt: TGTGCCAGCAGCCAACAACATAGCGGGAGCTCCTACAATGAGCAGTTCTTC; cdr3_aa: CASSQQHSGSSYNEQFF; d_call: TRBD2; clone_size: -; j_call: TRBJ2-1; v_call: TRBV11-2
cdr3_nt: TGTGCCAGCGGCCGAGTTGTAAGGGGGTTTCATAGCAATCAGCCCCAGCATTTT; cdr3_aa: CASGRVVRGFHSNQPQHF; d_call: -; clone_size: -; j_call: TRBJ1-5; v_call: TRBV11-3
cdr3_nt: TGTGCCAGTAGTTCCCGTCTCACCCAAGAGACCCAGTACTTC; cdr3_aa: CASSSRLTQETQYF; d_call: -; clone_size: once; j_call: TRBJ2-5; v_call: TRBV19
cdr3_nt: TGTGCCAGCTCACCGACAGCCCTAGAGACCCAGTACTTC; cdr3_aa: CASSPTALETQYF; d_call: -; clone_size: -; j_call: TRBJ2-5; v_call: TRBV18
cdr3_nt: TGTGCCAGCAACGTGGGGGAGCAGTACTTC; cdr3_aa: CASNVGEQYF; d_call: -; clone_size: few; j_call: TRBJ2-7; v_call: TRBV2
cdr3_nt: TGTGCCATCAGTGAGGGACAGAATAATGAAAAACTGTTTTTT; cdr3_aa: CAISEGQNNEKLFF; d_call: -; clone_size: -; j_call: TRBJ1-4; v_call: TRBV10-3
cdr3_nt: TGTGCCATCAGTGAACCTGGGATTTCCGGGGAGCTGTTTTTT; cdr3_aa: CAISEPGISGELFF; d_call: -; clone_size: -; j_call: TRBJ2-2; v_call: TRBV10-3
cdr3_nt: TGTGCCAGCAGCTTCGGGGGGCCCCAAGAGACCCAGTACTTC; cdr3_aa: CASSFGGPQETQYF; d_call: -; clone_size: -; j_call: TRBJ2-5; v_call: TRBV11-3
cdr3_nt: TGTGCCAGCAGCCCCGGGACTAGCGTGTCCTACGAGCAGTACTTC; cdr3_aa: CASSPGTSVSYEQYF; d_call: TRBD2; clone_size: -; j_call: TRBJ2-7; v_call: TRBV7-9
cdr3_nt: TGCGCCAGCAGCGTGAGAGCGGGGCGGGATAATTCACCCCTCCACTTT; cdr3_aa: CASSVRAGRDNSPLHF; d_call: -; clone_size: once; j_call: TRBJ1-6; v_call: TRBV5-1
cdr3_nt: TGTGCCAGCAGCACTAGCGGGGGGGGCACAGATACGCAGTATTTT; cdr3_aa: CASSTSGGGTDTQYF; d_call: TRBD2; clone_size: -; j_call: TRBJ2-3; v_call: TRBV7-2
cdr3_nt: TGTGCCAGCAGCCAAGGGTGGGTAGCGGGGGCACGGGAGCAGTTCTTC; cdr3_aa: CASSQGWVAGAREQFF; d_call: TRBD2; clone_size: -; j_call: TRBJ2-1; v_call: TRBV14
cdr3_nt: TGTGCCAGCAGCCTGCCGGGGGGGAGGGCGCAGTATTTT; cdr3_aa: CASSLPGGRAQYF; d_call: TRBD2; clone_size: -; j_call: TRBJ2-3; v_call: TRBV6-5
cdr3_nt: TGCGCCACCGGGACCGACCTTTACAAGCAGTACTTC; cdr3_aa: CATGTDLYKQYF; d_call: -; clone_size: -; j_call: TRBJ2-7; v_call: TRBV10-2
cdr3_nt: TGTGCCACCTCCGGGACAGGGGGAGGGGAGCAGTACTTC; cdr3_aa: CATSGTGGGEQYF; d_call: TRBD1; clone_size: -; j_call: TRBJ2-7; v_call: TRBV6-1
cdr3_nt: TGTGCCAGTAGTATTTCTTTCGGGGAGCTGTTTTTT; cdr3_aa: CASSISFGELFF; d_call: -; clone_size: -; j_call: TRBJ2-2; v_call: TRBV19
cdr3_nt: TGTGCCAGCAGTGAAGGTGTGACAGCATATGGCTACACCTTC; cdr3_aa: CASSEGVTAYGYTF; d_call: -; clone_size: -; j_call: TRBJ1-2; v_call: TRBV2
cdr3_nt: TGCGCCAGCAGCTTCGGGACGGCCTACGAGCAGTACTTC; cdr3_aa: CASSFGTAYEQYF; d_call: -; clone_size: -; j_call: TRBJ2-7; v_call: TRBV5-1
cdr3_nt: TGCGCCAGCAGCTTGGACAGCTATAGCAATCAGCCCCAGCATTTT; cdr3_aa: CASSLDSYSNQPQHF; d_call: -; clone_size: -; j_call: TRBJ1-5; v_call: TRBV5-1
cdr3_nt: TGTGCCAGCAGTGAAGCGACGGGGGCTGGTGGAAACACCATATATTTT; cdr3_aa: CASSEATGAGGNTIYF; d_call: -; clone_size: -; j_call: TRBJ1-3; v_call: TRBV6-1
cdr3_nt: TGCGCCAGCAGCTTTGAGGGGGCGGTAGATACGCAGTATTTT; cdr3_aa: CASSFEGAVDTQYF; d_call: TRBD1; clone_size: -; j_call: TRBJ2-3; v_call: TRBV5-1
cdr3_nt: TGTGCCAGCATTCCCGAGCGAGGGGAAGGCAATCAGCCCCAGCATTTT; cdr3_aa: CASIPERGEGNQPQHF; d_call: -; clone_size: once; j_call: TRBJ1-5; v_call: TRBV28
cdr3_nt: TGTGCCAGCAGCTGGGGGAACACTGAAGCTTTCTTT; cdr3_aa: CASSWGNTEAFF; d_call: -; clone_size: -; j_call: TRBJ1-1; v_call: TRBV5-4
cdr3_nt: TGTGCCAGCAGCCAAGATTTTGGGAGCTACCTCCACTTT; cdr3_aa: CASSQDFGSYLHF; d_call: -; clone_size: -; j_call: TRBJ1-6; v_call: TRBV4-2
cdr3_nt: TGTGCCCTTATACAAGCCGACTATGGCTACACCTTC; cdr3_aa: CALIQADYGYTF; d_call: -; clone_size: -; j_call: TRBJ1-2; v_call: TRBV2
cdr3_nt: TGTGCCAGCAGCTTAGCGGGGTCTGGTGGAGAGACCCAGTACTTC; cdr3_aa: CASSLAGSGGETQYF; d_call: -; clone_size: few; j_call: TRBJ2-5; v_call: TRBV7-6
cdr3_nt: TGTGCCAGCAGCCCGTGGGACAAGAGCAATCAGCCCCAGCATTTT; cdr3_aa: CASSPWDKSNQPQHF; d_call: -; clone_size: -; j_call: TRBJ1-5; v_call: TRBV7-6
cdr3_nt: TGTGCCAGCAGGGGGGACACCTCCTACGAGCAGTACTTC; cdr3_aa: CASRGDTSYEQYF; d_call: -; clone_size: -; j_call: TRBJ2-7; v_call: TRBV7-9
cdr3_nt: TGTGCCAGCAGCTTAGCGTCACAGGGCGCTGAAGCTTTCTTT; cdr3_aa: CASSLASQGAEAFF; d_call: -; clone_size: -; j_call: TRBJ1-1; v_call: TRBV7-9
cdr3_nt: TGTGCCAGCAGCGATGACCCGGGGGAAGCTTTCTTT; cdr3_aa: CASSDDPGEAFF; d_call: -; clone_size: -; j_call: TRBJ1-1; v_call: TRBV5-6
cdr3_nt: TGTGCCAGCAGTTACTCGAAGTCTAACTATGGCTACACCTTC; cdr3_aa: CASSYSKSNYGYTF; d_call: -; clone_size: -; j_call: TRBJ1-2; v_call: TRBV6-5
cdr3_nt: TGTGCCATCAAGCAGCGGGGGGTCGCAGATACGCAGTATTTT; cdr3_aa: CAIKQRGVADTQYF; d_call: TRBD2; clone_size: -; j_call: TRBJ2-3; v_call: TRBV10-3
cdr3_nt: TGTGCCAGCAGCTTGGCCTCATGGCAGGGGGCTAACACCGGGGAGCTGTTTTTT; cdr3_aa: CASSLASWQGANTGELFF; d_call: TRBD1; clone_size: -; j_call: TRBJ2-2; v_call: TRBV5-8
cdr3_nt: TGTGCCAGCAGCTTCACCGGGACAGGGCGGGAGCAGTTCTTC; cdr3_aa: CASSFTGTGREQFF; d_call: TRBD1; clone_size: -; j_call: TRBJ2-1; v_call: TRBV13